The clone carrying this T cell receptor (beta chain) was recorded a few times. Library preparation (for TCRbeta) was performed with unique molecular identifiers. TCRdb passed the PCR reads through MiXCR, listing each CDR3 protein once. The data show around 500,000 distinct CDR3 sequences, about 12% seen once. This record belongs to a study of T-cell reconstitution after alpha-beta-depleted transplantation in children. The input for sequencing was PBMCs from the stem cell graft donor, taken from the stem cell graft. This TCR was sampled from a human donor who donated a stem cell graft to a child with combined immunodeficiency.

The CDR3 sequence: CASSQDRDRDGYTF. CDR3 sequence (DNA): TGCGCCAGCAGCCAAGATCGGGACAGGGATGGCTACACCTTC. The rearrangement links TRBV4-3 to TRBJ1-2; 9 nucleotides align to TRBD1. This CDR3 has 14 residues. Germline V lookup: CDR1 LGHNA, CDR2 YSLEER. The V gene end was trimmed by 0 bases and the J gene end by 6 bases; junction bases not matched to a gene: 2.